The rows below give T cell receptor beta chains drawn from one sample of a study of CD8 T cells in ankylosing spondylitis. TCRdb independently ran MiXCR on the 5' RACE reads; one entry per CDR3 protein. This sample carries 500,000 or so distinct CDR3 sequences, roughly 5% of them seen once, and the ten largest clones take under 4.5%. Specimen: blood, either unsorted or a sorted T cell fraction (not recorded which). The receptor set was obtained from a male donor with ankylosing spondylitis. The conserved cysteine and the conserved F or W are not part of the CDR3 here. D genes are given only for firm matches. A clone size is listed for some rows: how often the clone was seen (once, few, many), or a class if it is expanded.

clone size | D gene | J gene | V gene | CDR3 protein
many | NA | TRBJ2-1 | TRBV20-1 | SASPDEQF
many | NA | TRBJ2-7 | TRBV7-9 | ASSLRDNSYEQY
many | NA | TRBJ1-3 | TRBV14 | ASSQGSGFSGNTIY
many | NA | TRBJ2-1 | TRBV29-1 | SVNRTQRSYNEQF
many | NA | TRBJ2-7 | TRBV28 | ASSPKGIRSYEQY
many | TRBD2 | TRBJ2-5 | TRBV7-2 | ASSLQTSAGETQY
many | NA | TRBJ2-7 | TRBV27 | ASSFSDLSYEQY
NA | NA | TRBJ2-2 | TRBV2 | ASIGGINTGELF
many | NA | TRBJ2-3 | TRBV5-1 | ASSLARTSSTDTQY
many | NA | TRBJ2-5 | TRBV9 | ASSPLQGRFDQY
many | NA | TRBJ1-2 | TRBV7-9 | ATTPASYGYT
NA | TRBD2 | TRBJ2-5 | TRBV4-2 | ASSQAGLAGQETQY
many | TRBD2 | TRBJ2-5 | TRBV7-2 | ASSLRTSGGQTQY
many | TRBD2 | TRBJ2-3 | TRBV7-3 | ASSLTRSGLAGGPKTDTQY
many | TRBD1 | TRBJ2-7 | TRBV20-1 | SAIRGTGAYEQY
many | NA | TRBJ2-3 | TRBV20-1 | SGYSRISDTQY
few | TRBD2 | TRBJ2-2 | TRBV24-1 | ATSRTSGGADGELF
many | NA | TRBJ2-5 | TRBV3-1 | ASTQSNYQETQY
many | NA | TRBJ1-4 | TRBV2 | ASRWNLNEKLF
many | TRBD2 | TRBJ2-7 | TRBV4-3 | ASSQELAGGFEQY
many | TRBD1 | TRBJ1-1 | TRBV20-1 | SARVGTGHTEAF
many | NA | TRBJ2-7 | TRBV6-2/TRBV6-3 | ASSPRRHYEQY
many | TRBD1 | TRBJ2-1 | TRBV7-2 | ASSQQTGNVYNEQF
NA | NA | TRBJ1-2 | TRBV3-1 | ASSQLGQRINYGYT
many | NA | TRBJ1-6 | TRBV7-3 | ASSISGGDSPLH
few | NA | TRBJ2-1 | TRBV7-2 | ASSPVGGAYNEQF
many | NA | TRBJ2-5 | TRBV5-1 | ASSLLVAEYQETQY
many | NA | TRBJ2-7 | TRBV28 | ATYSATPYEQY
many | TRBD2 | TRBJ2-7 | TRBV10-3 | AIGASGANEQY
few | NA | TRBJ2-7 | TRBV6-2/TRBV6-3 | ASSYNSRSLSYEQY
many | NA | TRBJ2-7 | TRBV6-1 | ASSPGGASYEQY
many | NA | TRBJ1-1 | TRBV27 | ASGPGSAF
many | NA | TRBJ1-2 | TRBV10-3 | AISESDSYT
many | TRBD1 | TRBJ1-2 | TRBV20-1 | SASQGADYGYT
many | NA | TRBJ2-3 | TRBV7-9 | ASVSDTQY
many | TRBD1 | TRBJ2-3 | TRBV7-9 | ASSFRDRVDTQY
NA | NA | TRBJ1-2 | TRBV5-1 | ASTNIPGGNGYT
NA | TRBD1 | TRBJ2-3 | TRBV7-9 | ASSKKPGQVTNTQY
many | NA | TRBJ2-3 | TRBV5-5 | ASSLDRDSTDTQY
many | NA | TRBJ1-2 | TRBV10-3 | AISESGHANYGYT
many | NA | TRBJ1-1 | TRBV28 | ASTLWRQLNTEAF
many | NA | TRBJ1-1 | TRBV12-3/TRBV12-4 | ASSFYRRMNTEAF
NA | TRBD1 | TRBJ1-5 | TRBV18 | ASSSTGEWWSNQPQH
few | NA | TRBJ1-2 | TRBV6-2/TRBV6-3 | ASIKQGHGPYGYT
many | NA | TRBJ2-7 | TRBV7-8 | ASSLNRGGYEQY
many | NA | TRBJ2-7 | TRBV29-1 | SVVWEYEQY
few | NA | TRBJ1-3 | TRBV7-9 | ASSLALTSSGNTIY
many | NA | TRBJ1-5 | TRBV7-2 | ASSLGGRDNQPQH
many | NA | TRBJ2-1 | TRBV10-3 | AISEPSRAEQF
NA | TRBD2 | TRBJ2-2 | TRBV7-2 | ASSLVGTSVVGELF
many | NA | TRBJ2-7 | TRBV28 | ASRQGGYEQY
many | NA | TRBJ2-5 | TRBV3-1 | ASSQVRETQY
NA | NA | TRBJ2-1 | TRBV25-1 | ASSRGGLARNNNEQF
NA | NA | TRBJ1-2 | TRBV2 | ASSPIPGYT
many | TRBD1 | TRBJ1-5 | TRBV7-2 | ASTRDRNQPQH
NA | NA | TRBJ1-4 | TRBV5-1 | ASSPGRIEKLF
NA | TRBD2 | TRBJ2-1 | TRBV20-1 | CARGLAGEKSYNEQF